Listed below are T cell receptor beta chains from one sample, sequenced in a study of T cell repertoires in cytomegalovirus infection. A single record per CDR3 protein comes from TCRdb applying MiXCR to the reads. The sample has about 71,000 distinct CDR3 sequences, 20% to 25% seen once; the top ten hold roughly two thirds. These receptors are not linked to any known antigen. This specimen was CD8+ T cells from cultured PBMCs, taken from culture after CMV antigen stimulation. The receptors were gathered from a human donor in good health (CMV status not recorded). Some clones in this sample may be carry-over from other donors' samples. CDR3s include the opening cysteine and the closing phenylalanine or tryptophan. The D gene is left open where the match is weak. Clone sizes are given selectively: once, few, many, or a class where the clone is expanded.

j_call | clone_size | v_call | d_call | cdr3_nt | cdr3_aa
TRBJ1-1 | few | TRBV12-3/TRBV12-4 | . | TGTGCCAGCAGTTTAGGGGGTGCTGAAGCTTTCTTT | CASSLGGAEAFF
TRBJ2-5 | many | TRBV7-8 | TRBD1 | TGTGCCAGCAGCACACAGACAGGGTCAGCCGGAGAGACCCAGTACTTC | CASSTQTGSAGETQYF
TRBJ1-1 | . | TRBV7-6 | . | TGTGCCAGCAGCTTACAAGGAGAGAACACTGAAGCTTTCTTT | CASSLQGENTEAFF
TRBJ2-7 | . | TRBV12-3/TRBV12-4 | . | TGTGCCAGCAGTCTATATCTCGGGTACGAGCAGTACTTC | CASSLYLGYEQYF
TRBJ1-2 | few | TRBV7-2 | . | TGTGCCAGCAGCTTAGAGCGTGGGACCTACTATGGCTACACCTTC | CASSLERGTYYGYTF
TRBJ2-3 | . | TRBV20-1 | TRBD2 | TGCAGTGTTCTTGACGATTCCTTACTAGCGGGGATACATGGGGAATTAGGTACGCAGTATTTT | CSVLDDSLLAGIHGELGTQYF
TRBJ2-1 | . | TRBV27 | TRBD1 | TGTGCCAGCAGTTTATGGGACAGGGATAATGAGCAGTTCTTC | CASSLWDRDNEQFF
TRBJ2-1 | . | TRBV7-6 | . | TGTGCCAGCAGCTTAGCAGGGGGTGAGCAGTTCTTC | CASSLAGGEQFF
TRBJ1-5 | few | TRBV7-2 | . | TGTGCCAGCAGGACAGGAGGCCTAAATCAGCCCCAGCATTTT | CASRTGGLNQPQHF
TRBJ2-3 | . | TRBV7-6 | TRBD2 | TGTGCCAGCAGCTCGAGTAGCGGGGAGTGGGCAGATACGCAGTATTTT | CASSSSSGEWADTQYF
TRBJ2-1 | . | TRBV27 | TRBD2 | TGTGCCAGCAGTTCCTCAGGGAGGGGAAATGAGCAGTTCTTC | CASSSSGRGNEQFF
TRBJ1-2 | . | TRBV6-1 | TRBD1 | TGTGCCAGCAGTGTCTTTACGGGACAGCGAAACTATGGCTACACCTTC | CASSVFTGQRNYGYTF
TRBJ2-7 | few | TRBV7-2 | TRBD2 | TGTGCCAGCAGCCCTAGCGGGGGGGCCTCGTTCTACGAGCAGTACTTC | CASSPSGGASFYEQYF
TRBJ2-3 | . | TRBV27 | TRBD2 | TGTGCCAGCAGTTTGGCGGGGGGGCCGTCAGATACGCAGTATTTT | CASSLAGGPSDTQYF
TRBJ2-1 | few | TRBV7-6 | TRBD1 | TGTGCCAGCAGCCGTACACAGGGGGCCTACAATGAGCAGTTCTTC | CASSRTQGAYNEQFF
TRBJ2-7 | . | TRBV12-3/TRBV12-4 | . | TGTGCCAGCAGTTTTGACAGCTCCTACGAGCAGTACTTC | CASSFDSSYEQYF
TRBJ1-5 | many | TRBV12-3/TRBV12-4 | . | TGTGCCAGCAGTTTAGCGCGGGGGGGTCAGCCCCAGCATTTT | CASSLARGGQPQHF
TRBJ2-7 | many | TRBV6-2/TRBV6-3 | . | TGTGCCAGCAGAGGAACAGGGACAAGCTCCTACGAGCAGTACTTC | CASRGTGTSSYEQYF
TRBJ1-1 | . | TRBV7-6 | . | TGTGCCAGCAGCTTGTCGGGCGGGGGTACTGAAGCTTTCTTT | CASSLSGGGTEAFF
TRBJ1-5 | . | TRBV6-1 | . | TGTGCCAGCACCGCGGGGCAGACGGGGCAGCCCCAGCATTTT | CASTAGQTGQPQHF
TRBJ1-1 | . | TRBV7-6 | TRBD1 | TGTGCCAGCAGCCATACCCGGACAGGGGGGAACACTGAAGCTTTCTTT | CASSHTRTGGNTEAFF
TRBJ1-1 | many | TRBV7-9 | . | TGTGCCAGCAGCTTAGATCGGGGGGCCGGCACTGAAGCTTTCTTT | CASSLDRGAGTEAFF
TRBJ1-4 | . | TRBV5-1 | . | TGCGCCAGCAGCTTTGACAGTGTAAAGCTGTTTTTT | CASSFDSVKLFF
TRBJ2-3 | few | TRBV12-5 | . | TGTGCTAGTGGTTTCCACGGGAGCCTCGGCGGCAGGGATACGCAGTATTTT | CASGFHGSLGGRDTQYF
TRBJ1-1 | few | TRBV6-6 | . | TGTGCCAGCAGTTACTCTAAAGTGAACACTGAAGCTTTCTTT | CASSYSKVNTEAFF
TRBJ2-3 | few | TRBV7-8 | TRBD2 | TGTGCCAGCAGCTTAGCCGGGGGACTAGCGGGTTCCCCCACAGATACGCAGTATTTT | CASSLAGGLAGSPTDTQYF
TRBJ2-2 | . | TRBV7-9 | . | TGTGCCAGCAGTCCCTCGGCCAGGGGAATCACCGGGGAGCTGTTTTTT | CASSPSARGITGELFF
TRBJ2-5 | few | TRBV7-8 | . | TGTGCCAGCAGCTTACGAACAGGGAGTGGGGAGACCCAGTACTTC | CASSLRTGSGETQYF
TRBJ1-1 | few | TRBV3-1 | . | TGTGCCAGCAGCCCTATTTTAGGGATGAACACTGAAGCTTTCTTT | CASSPILGMNTEAFF
TRBJ2-3 | . | TRBV4-3 | TRBD2 | TGCGCCAGCAGCTTGACGGGGGGGGCAGATACGCAGTATTTT | CASSLTGGADTQYF
TRBJ2-2 | few | TRBV7-2 | . | TGTGCCAGCAGCGTAAAGGGGCCCACCGGGGAGCTGTTTTTT | CASSVKGPTGELFF
TRBJ1-2 | few | TRBV27 | . | TGTGCCAGTTCAGGGGCCCCACAAAAAGGCTACACCTTC | CASSGAPQKGYTF
TRBJ2-7 | few | TRBV7-9 | . | TGTGCCAGCAGCGACGGCCAGGGACGGAGGGAGCAGTACTTC | CASSDGQGRREQYF
TRBJ1-2 | few | TRBV7-8 | . | TGTGCCAGCAGCTCGGGACCGAACTATGGCTACACCTTC | CASSSGPNYGYTF
TRBJ2-1 | few | TRBV6-6 | TRBD2 | TGTGCCAGCAGTTATTTTAGCGGGGGGGAGGGTGAGCAGTTCTTC | CASSYFSGGEGEQFF